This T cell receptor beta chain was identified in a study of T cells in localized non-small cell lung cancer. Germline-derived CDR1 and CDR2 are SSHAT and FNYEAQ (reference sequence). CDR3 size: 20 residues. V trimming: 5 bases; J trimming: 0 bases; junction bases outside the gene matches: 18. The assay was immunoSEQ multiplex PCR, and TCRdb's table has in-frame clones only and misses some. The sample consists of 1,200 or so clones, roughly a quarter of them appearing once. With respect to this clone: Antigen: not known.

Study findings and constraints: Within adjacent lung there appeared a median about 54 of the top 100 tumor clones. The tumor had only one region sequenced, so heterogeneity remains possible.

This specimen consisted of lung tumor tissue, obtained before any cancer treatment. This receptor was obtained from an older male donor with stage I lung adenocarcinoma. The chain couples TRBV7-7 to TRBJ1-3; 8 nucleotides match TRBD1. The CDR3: CASSLMEGTGDWTSGNTIYF. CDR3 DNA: TGTGCCAGCAGCCTTATGGAAGGGACAGGCGACTGGACCTCTGGAAACACCATATATTTT.